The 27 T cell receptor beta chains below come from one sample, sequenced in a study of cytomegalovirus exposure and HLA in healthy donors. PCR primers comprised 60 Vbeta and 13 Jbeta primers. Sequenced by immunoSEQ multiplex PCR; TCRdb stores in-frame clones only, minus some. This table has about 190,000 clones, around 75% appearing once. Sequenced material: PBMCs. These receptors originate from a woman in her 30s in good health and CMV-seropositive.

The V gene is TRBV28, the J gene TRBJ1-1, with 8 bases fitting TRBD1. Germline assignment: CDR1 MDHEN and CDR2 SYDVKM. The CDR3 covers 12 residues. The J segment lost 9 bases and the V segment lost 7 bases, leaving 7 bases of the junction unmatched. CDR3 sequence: CASITGGRKAFF. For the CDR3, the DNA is TGTGCCAGCATTACAGGGGGTAGGAAAGCTTTCTTT.

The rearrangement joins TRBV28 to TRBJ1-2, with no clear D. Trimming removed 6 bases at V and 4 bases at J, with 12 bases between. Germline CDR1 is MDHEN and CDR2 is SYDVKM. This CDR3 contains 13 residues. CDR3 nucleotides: TGTGCCAGCAGACCGGTGGCTAGCTATGGCTACACCTTC. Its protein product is CASRPVASYGYTF.

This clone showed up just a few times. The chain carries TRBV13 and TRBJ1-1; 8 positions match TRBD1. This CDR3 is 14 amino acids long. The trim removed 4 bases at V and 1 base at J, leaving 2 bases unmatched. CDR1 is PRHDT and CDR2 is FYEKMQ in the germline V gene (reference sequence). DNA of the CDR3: TGTGCCAGCAGCTCGGACAGGGCGAACACTGAAGCTTTCTTT. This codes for CASSSDRANTEAFF.

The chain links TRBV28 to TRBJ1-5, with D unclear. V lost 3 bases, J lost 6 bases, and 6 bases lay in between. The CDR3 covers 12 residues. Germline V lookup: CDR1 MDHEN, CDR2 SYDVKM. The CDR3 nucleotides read TGTGCCAGCAGTTTGTTAGCTCAGCCCCAGCATTTT. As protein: CASSLLAQPQHF.

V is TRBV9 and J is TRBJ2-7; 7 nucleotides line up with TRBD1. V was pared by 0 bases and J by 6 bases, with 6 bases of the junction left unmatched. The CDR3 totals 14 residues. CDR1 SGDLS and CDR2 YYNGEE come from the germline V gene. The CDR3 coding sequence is TGTGCCAGCAGCGTAGATGGTAGGGGGCTCGAGCAGTACTTC. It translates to CASSVDGRGLEQYF.

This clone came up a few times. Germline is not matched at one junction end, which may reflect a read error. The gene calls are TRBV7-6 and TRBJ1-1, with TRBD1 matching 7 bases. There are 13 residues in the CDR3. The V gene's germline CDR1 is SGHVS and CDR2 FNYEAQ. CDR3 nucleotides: TGTGCCAGCAGCTCGCCGGTGAGGGACAGCCTATTGTTT. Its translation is CASSSPVRDSLLF. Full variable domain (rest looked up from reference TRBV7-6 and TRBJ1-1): GAGVSQSPRYKVTKRGQDVALRCDPISGHVSLYWYRQALGQGPEFLTYFNYEAQQDKSGLPNDRFSAERPEGSISTLTIQRTEQRDSAMYRCASSSPVRDSLLFGQGTRLTVV.

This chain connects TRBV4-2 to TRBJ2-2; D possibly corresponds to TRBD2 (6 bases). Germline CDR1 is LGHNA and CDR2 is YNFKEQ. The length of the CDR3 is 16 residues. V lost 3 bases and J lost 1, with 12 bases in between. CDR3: CASSHGLGGNTGELFF. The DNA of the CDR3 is TGTGCCAGCAGCCACGGATTGGGGGGGAACACCGGGGAGCTGTTTTTT.

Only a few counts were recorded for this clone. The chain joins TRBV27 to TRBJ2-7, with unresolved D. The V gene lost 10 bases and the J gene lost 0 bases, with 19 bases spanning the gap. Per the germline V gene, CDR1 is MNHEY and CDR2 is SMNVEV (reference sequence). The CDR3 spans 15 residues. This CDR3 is CAIVSSTKISYEQYF. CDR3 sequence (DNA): TGTGCCATCGTAAGCTCGACAAAGATCTCCTACGAGCAGTACTTC.

The CDR3 nucleotides read TGTGCCAGCAGCTCGATCGGCAGGAAAAATAGCAATCAGCCCCAGCATTTT. This sequence encodes CASSSIGRKNSNQPQHF. The chain combines TRBV7-9 with TRBJ1-5; D uncertain. V was pared by 4 bases and J by 0 bases, with 16 bases between. This CDR3 has 17 residues. Germline assignment: CDR1 SEHNR and CDR2 FQNEAQ (reference sequence). The entire variable domain, with the rest obtained from reference TRBV7-9 and TRBJ1-5, is as follows: DTGVSQNPRHKITKRGQNVTFRCDPISEHNRLYWYRQTLGQGPEFLTYFQNEAQLEKSRLLSDRFSAERPKGSFSTLEIQRTEQGDSAMYLCASSSIGRKNSNQPQHFGDGTRLSIL.

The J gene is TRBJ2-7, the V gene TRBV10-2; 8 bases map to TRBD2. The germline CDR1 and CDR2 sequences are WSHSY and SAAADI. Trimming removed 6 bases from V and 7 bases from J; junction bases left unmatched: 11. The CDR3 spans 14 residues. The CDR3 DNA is TGCGCCAGCAGCTTAGGACTAGCAGAGGGGGAGCAGTACTTC. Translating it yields CASSLGLAEGEQYF.

The CDR3 spells CASGSGRLDEQFF. DNA of the CDR3: TGTGCCAGCGGCAGCGGGAGGTTGGATGAGCAGTTCTTC. The chain joins TRBV27 to TRBJ2-1; 9 bases align to TRBD2. The CDR3 sequence is 13 residues long. CDR1 is MNHEY and CDR2 is SMNVEV in the germline V gene (reference sequence). V shed 8 bases, J shed 8 bases, and the junction held 7 bases outside the gene matches.

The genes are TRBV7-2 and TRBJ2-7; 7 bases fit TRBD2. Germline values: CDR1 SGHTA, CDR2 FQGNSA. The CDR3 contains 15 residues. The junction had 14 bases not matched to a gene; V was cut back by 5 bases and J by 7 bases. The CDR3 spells CASSLWGEGRGEQYF. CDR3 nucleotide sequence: TGTGCCAGCAGCCTATGGGGGGAGGGCCGAGGGGAGCAGTACTTC. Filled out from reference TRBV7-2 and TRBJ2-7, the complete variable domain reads GAGVSQSPSNKVTEKGKDVELRCDPISGHTALYWYRQSLGQGLEFLIYFQGNSAPDKSGLPSDRFSAERTGGSVSTLTIQRTQQEDSAVYLCASSLWGEGRGEQYFGPGTRLTVT.

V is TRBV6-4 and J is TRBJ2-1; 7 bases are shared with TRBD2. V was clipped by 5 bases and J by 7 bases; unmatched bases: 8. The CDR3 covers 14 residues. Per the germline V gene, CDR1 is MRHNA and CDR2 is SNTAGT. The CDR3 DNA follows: TGTGCCAGCAGTATAGCGGGTACCTCTAATGAGCAGTTCTTC. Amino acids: CASSIAGTSNEQFF.

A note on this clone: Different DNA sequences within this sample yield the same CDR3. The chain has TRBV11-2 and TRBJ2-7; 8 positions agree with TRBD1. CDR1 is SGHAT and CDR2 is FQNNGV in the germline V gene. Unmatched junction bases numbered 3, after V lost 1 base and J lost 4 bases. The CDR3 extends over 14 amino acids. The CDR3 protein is CASSLGTGTYEQYF. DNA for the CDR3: TGTGCCAGCAGCTTAGGGACAGGGACTTACGAGCAGTACTTC.

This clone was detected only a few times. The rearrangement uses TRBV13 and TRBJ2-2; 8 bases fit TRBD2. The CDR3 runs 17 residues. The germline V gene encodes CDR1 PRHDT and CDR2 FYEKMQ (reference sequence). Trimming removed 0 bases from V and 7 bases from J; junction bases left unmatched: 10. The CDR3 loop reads CASSLGLAGPGIGELFF. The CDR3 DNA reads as TGTGCCAGCAGCTTAGGGCTAGCGGGCCCAGGGATCGGGGAGCTGTTTTTT.

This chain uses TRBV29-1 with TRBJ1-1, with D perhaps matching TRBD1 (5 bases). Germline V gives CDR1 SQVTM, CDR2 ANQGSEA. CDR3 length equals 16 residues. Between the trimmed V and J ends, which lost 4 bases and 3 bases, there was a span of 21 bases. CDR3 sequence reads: CSVGWLKGEGDTEAFF. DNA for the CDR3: TGCAGCGTTGGATGGTTAAAAGGGGAAGGAGACACTGAAGCTTTCTTT.

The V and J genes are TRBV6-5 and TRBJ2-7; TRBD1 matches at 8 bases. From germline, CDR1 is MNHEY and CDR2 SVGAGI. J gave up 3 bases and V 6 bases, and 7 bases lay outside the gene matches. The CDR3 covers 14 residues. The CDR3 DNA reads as TGTGCCAGCAGGGTTCGACAGGGGATCTACGAGCAGTACTTC. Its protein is CASRVRQGIYEQYF.

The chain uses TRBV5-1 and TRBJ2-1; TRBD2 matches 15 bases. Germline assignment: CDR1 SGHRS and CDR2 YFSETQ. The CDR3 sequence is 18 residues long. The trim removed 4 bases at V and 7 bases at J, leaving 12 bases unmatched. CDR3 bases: TGCGCCAGCAGCGTGGGACTAGCGGGAGGAGAGGAGGGGAATGAGCAGTTCTTC. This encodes CASSVGLAGGEEGNEQFF. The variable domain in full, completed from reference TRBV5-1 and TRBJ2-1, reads KAGVTQTPRYLIKTRGQQVTLSCSPISGHRSVSWYQQTPGQGLQFLFEYFSETQRNKGNFPGRFSGRQFSNSRSEMNVSTLELGDSALYLCASSVGLAGGEEGNEQFFGPGTRLTVL.

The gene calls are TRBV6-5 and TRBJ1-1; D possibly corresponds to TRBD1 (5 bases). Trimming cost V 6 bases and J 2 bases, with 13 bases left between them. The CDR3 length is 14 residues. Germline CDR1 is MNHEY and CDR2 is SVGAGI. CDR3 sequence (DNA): TGTGCCAGCAGCGGAGCAGGGCCCAACACTGAAGCTTTCTTT. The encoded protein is CASSGAGPNTEAFF.

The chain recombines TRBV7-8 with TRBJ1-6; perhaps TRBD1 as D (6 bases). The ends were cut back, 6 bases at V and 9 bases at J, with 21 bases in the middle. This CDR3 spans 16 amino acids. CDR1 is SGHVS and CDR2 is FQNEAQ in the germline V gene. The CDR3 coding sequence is TGTGCCAGCAGTGCGGGAGATGGGGGGCGAGGTTCACCCCTCCACTTT. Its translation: CASSAGDGGRGSPLHF.

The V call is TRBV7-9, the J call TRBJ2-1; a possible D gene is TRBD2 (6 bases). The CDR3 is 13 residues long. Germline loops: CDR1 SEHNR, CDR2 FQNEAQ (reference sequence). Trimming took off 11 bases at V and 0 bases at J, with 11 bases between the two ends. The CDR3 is CAVSGSSYNEQFF. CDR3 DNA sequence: TGTGCCGTTAGCGGTAGCTCCTACAATGAGCAGTTCTTC.

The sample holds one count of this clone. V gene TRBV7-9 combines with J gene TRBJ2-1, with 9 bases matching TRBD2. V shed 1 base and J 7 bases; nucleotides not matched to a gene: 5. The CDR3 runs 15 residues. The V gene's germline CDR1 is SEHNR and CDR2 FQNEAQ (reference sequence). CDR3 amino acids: CASSLVAGVSNEQFF. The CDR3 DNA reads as TGTGCCAGCAGCTTAGTAGCGGGAGTGTCAAATGAGCAGTTCTTC.

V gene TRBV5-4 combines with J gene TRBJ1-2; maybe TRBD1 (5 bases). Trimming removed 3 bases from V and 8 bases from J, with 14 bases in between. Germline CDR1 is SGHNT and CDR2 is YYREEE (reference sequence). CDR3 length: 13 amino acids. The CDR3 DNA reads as TGTGCCAGCAGCTCAGCCGGGGGAAGGGGCTACACCTTC. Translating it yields CASSSAGGRGYTF.

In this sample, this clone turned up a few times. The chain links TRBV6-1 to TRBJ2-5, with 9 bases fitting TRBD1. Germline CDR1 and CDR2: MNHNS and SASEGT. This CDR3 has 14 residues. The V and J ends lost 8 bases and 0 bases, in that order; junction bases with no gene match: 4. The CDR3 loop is CASDRDRDQETQYF. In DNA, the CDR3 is TGTGCCAGCGACAGGGACAGGGACCAAGAGACCCAGTACTTC.

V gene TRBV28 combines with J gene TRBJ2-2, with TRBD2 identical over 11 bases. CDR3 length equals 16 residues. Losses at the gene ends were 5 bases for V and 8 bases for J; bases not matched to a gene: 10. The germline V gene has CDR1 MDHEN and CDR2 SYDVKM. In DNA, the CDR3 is TGTGCCAGCAGTACGGCAGCTAGCGGGGGGAGTGGGGAGCTGTTTTTT. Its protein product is CASSTAASGGSGELFF.

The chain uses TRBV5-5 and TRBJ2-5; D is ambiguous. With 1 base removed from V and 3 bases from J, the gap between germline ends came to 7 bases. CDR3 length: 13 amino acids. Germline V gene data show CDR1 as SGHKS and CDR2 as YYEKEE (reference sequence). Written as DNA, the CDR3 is TGTGCCAGCAGCTTGTGGCAGGAAGAGACCCAGTACTTC. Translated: CASSLWQEETQYF.

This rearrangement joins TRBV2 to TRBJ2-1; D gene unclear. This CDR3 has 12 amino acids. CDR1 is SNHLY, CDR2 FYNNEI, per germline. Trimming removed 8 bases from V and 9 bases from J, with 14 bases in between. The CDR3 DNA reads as TGTGCCAGCCTTAAATCTAGAGGTGAGCAGTTCTTC. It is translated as CASLKSRGEQFF.